This TCR beta chain was profiled in a study of radiation and T cells in renal cell carcinoma. V lost 5 bases and J lost 8; bases outside the gene matches: 8. Germline V lookup: CDR1 SGHNT, CDR2 YENEEA. The CDR3 length is 16 residues. Notes on this clone: The antigen is unknown.

Notes on the study in general: Pretreatment tumor biopsies were lacking, so baseline clonotypes are unknown.

The method was immunoSEQ multiplex PCR; TCRdb's version includes in-frame clones alone and lacks a portion of them. The data show about 77,000 clones, around 78% seen once. Time point specified: blood 4 weeks post-SBRT, at nephrectomy. Indicated treatment: 15 Gy SBRT to primary tumor, nephrectomy 4 weeks later. V gene TRBV11-3 combines with J gene TRBJ2-2, with 13 bases lining up with TRBD2. The clonotype comes from an older woman with renal cell carcinoma. Material: blood, obtained from a patient whose treatment included radiotherapy and nephrectomy. The CDR3 loop is CASSLRTSGRRGELFF. DNA for the CDR3: TGTGCCAGCAGCCTAAGGACTAGCGGGAGACGAGGGGAGCTGTTTTTT.